This is a list of T cell receptor beta chains from one sample in a study of cytomegalovirus exposure and HLA in healthy donors. Clones were sequenced by immunoSEQ multiplex PCR, and TCRdb holds only the in-frame ones, with some missing. The sample yields 100,000 or so clones, more than 60% seen once. Sequenced: PBMCs. The receptors stem from a young woman in good health and CMV-seropositive. CDR3s include the opening cysteine and the closing phenylalanine or tryptophan. D genes are given only for firm matches. Clone size is given for some rows only: seen once, a few or many times, or a class if the clone is expanded.

clone size: .; V gene: TRBV9; J gene: TRBJ2-1; D gene: TRBD2; CDR3 protein: CASSVGAGGPGEQFF; CDR3 DNA: TGTGCCAGCAGCGTAGGGGCGGGAGGCCCAGGTGAGCAGTTCTTC
clone size: .; V gene: TRBV28; J gene: TRBJ1-2; D gene: TRBD1; CDR3 protein: CASNQGTGLKVYGYTF; CDR3 DNA: TGTGCCAGCAATCAAGGGACAGGCCTCAAAGTTTATGGCTACACCTTC
clone size: .; V gene: TRBV7-2; J gene: TRBJ2-3; D gene: TRBD2; CDR3 protein: CASSSNWREGGTDTQYF; CDR3 DNA: TGTGCCAGCAGCTCCAATTGGCGGGAGGGGGGGACAGATACGCAGTATTTT
clone size: .; V gene: TRBV9; J gene: TRBJ2-6; D gene: TRBD1; CDR3 protein: CASSVPWDRGPRANVLTF; CDR3 DNA: TGTGCCAGCAGCGTGCCTTGGGACAGGGGTCCCAGGGCCAACGTCCTGACTTTC
clone size: .; V gene: TRBV28; J gene: TRBJ2-1; D gene: .; CDR3 protein: CASSFSYITLVKGEKDNEQFF; CDR3 DNA: TGTGCCAGCAGTTTTTCCTATATAACCCTGGTCAAGGGAGAAAAGGACAATGAGCAGTTCTTC
clone size: once; V gene: TRBV28; J gene: TRBJ2-5; D gene: .; CDR3 protein: CASSPGTQYQETQYF; CDR3 DNA: TGTGCCAGCAGTCCCGGGACTCAGTACCAAGAGACCCAGTACTTC
clone size: .; V gene: TRBV29-1; J gene: TRBJ2-7; D gene: TRBD1; CDR3 protein: CSVGDRSFYEQYF; CDR3 DNA: TGCAGCGTCGGGGACAGGTCCTTCTACGAGCAGTACTTC
clone size: .; V gene: TRBV10-2; J gene: TRBJ1-2; D gene: .; CDR3 protein: CASSESGGVGYGYTF; CDR3 DNA: TGCGCCAGCAGTGAGTCAGGCGGGGTTGGCTATGGCTACACCTTC
clone size: .; V gene: TRBV7-2; J gene: TRBJ2-1; D gene: .; CDR3 protein: CASSLWSVDVNNEQFF; CDR3 DNA: TGTGCCAGCAGCTTATGGAGTGTGGATGTAAACAATGAGCAGTTCTTC
clone size: .; V gene: TRBV5-4; J gene: TRBJ2-5; D gene: TRBD2; CDR3 protein: CASSPGTSGQETQYF; CDR3 DNA: TGTGCCAGCAGCCCTGGGACTAGCGGCCAAGAGACCCAGTACTTC
clone size: .; V gene: TRBV19; J gene: TRBJ1-1; D gene: .; CDR3 protein: CASSKFGTSEAFF; CDR3 DNA: TGTGCCAGTAGTAAATTTGGGACATCCGAAGCTTTCTTT
clone size: .; V gene: TRBV28; J gene: TRBJ2-7; D gene: .; CDR3 protein: CASSPRGGFSYEQYF; CDR3 DNA: TGTGCCAGCAGCCCTAGGGGGGGATTCTCCTACGAGCAGTACTTC
clone size: .; V gene: TRBV27; J gene: TRBJ2-7; D gene: .; CDR3 protein: CASSFGQGYEQYF; CDR3 DNA: TGTGCCAGCAGTTTCGGCCAGGGGTACGAGCAGTACTTC
clone size: .; V gene: TRBV5-1; J gene: TRBJ1-5; D gene: .; CDR3 protein: CASSLGGGNQPQHF; CDR3 DNA: TGCGCCAGCAGCCTAGGCGGGGGTAATCAGCCCCAGCATTTT
clone size: .; V gene: TRBV19; J gene: TRBJ1-1; D gene: TRBD1; CDR3 protein: CASSPSGGQGGTEAFF; CDR3 DNA: TGTGCCAGTAGCCCCTCTGGGGGACAGGGGGGGACTGAAGCTTTCTTT
clone size: .; V gene: TRBV6-5; J gene: TRBJ1-2; D gene: .; CDR3 protein: CASSSDYGYTF; CDR3 DNA: TGTGCCAGCAGTTCCGACTATGGCTACACCTTC
clone size: .; V gene: TRBV27; J gene: TRBJ2-7; D gene: .; CDR3 protein: CASSATRTEQYF; CDR3 DNA: TGTGCCAGCAGTGCGACTAGGACCGAGCAGTACTTC
clone size: .; V gene: TRBV28; J gene: TRBJ1-1; D gene: .; CDR3 protein: CASSFSGEAFF; CDR3 DNA: TGTGCCAGCAGTTTCTCGGGGGAAGCTTTCTTT
clone size: few; V gene: TRBV4-1; J gene: TRBJ2-3; D gene: .; CDR3 protein: CASSQPTRSSTDTQYF; CDR3 DNA: TGCGCCAGCAGCCAACCAACGCGGTCAAGCACAGATACGCAGTATTTT
clone size: .; V gene: TRBV30; J gene: TRBJ1-1; D gene: .; CDR3 protein: CALEPHGNTEAFF; CDR3 DNA: TGTGCTCTGGAGCCGCACGGGAACACTGAAGCTTTCTTT
clone size: once; V gene: TRBV4-1; J gene: TRBJ2-7; D gene: TRBD2; CDR3 protein: CASSQDPGRGAYYEQYF; CDR3 DNA: TGCGCCAGCAGCCAAGATCCCGGGAGGGGGGCATACTACGAGCAGTACTTC
clone size: .; V gene: TRBV28; J gene: TRBJ1-4; D gene: .; CDR3 protein: CASSPPGRGRELFF; CDR3 DNA: TGTGCCAGCAGTCCACCGGGACGGGGGAGGGAACTGTTTTTT
clone size: .; V gene: TRBV11-3; J gene: TRBJ2-2; D gene: .; CDR3 protein: CASSWGVNTGELFF; CDR3 DNA: TGTGCCAGCAGCTGGGGGGTGAACACCGGGGAGCTGTTTTTT
clone size: .; V gene: TRBV5-6; J gene: TRBJ1-5; D gene: TRBD1; CDR3 protein: CASSTTGVNQPQHF; CDR3 DNA: TGTGCCAGCAGCACGACAGGGGTAAACCAGCCCCAGCATTTT
clone size: few; V gene: TRBV27; J gene: TRBJ2-5; D gene: .; CDR3 protein: CASSSPPGQSRETQYF; CDR3 DNA: TGTGCCAGCAGTTCCCCCCCTGGACAATCCCGAGAGACCCAGTACTTC
clone size: .; V gene: TRBV4-1; J gene: TRBJ1-4; D gene: .; CDR3 protein: CASSPGGLTNEKLFF; CDR3 DNA: TGCGCCAGCAGCCCGGGGGGTCTGACTAATGAAAAACTGTTTTTT
clone size: .; V gene: TRBV2; J gene: TRBJ2-1; D gene: .; CDR3 protein: CASSQIFNEQFF; CDR3 DNA: TGTGCCAGCAGCCAGATCTTCAATGAGCAGTTCTTC
clone size: few; V gene: TRBV5-1; J gene: TRBJ2-3; D gene: .; CDR3 protein: CASSLGLGWGAPDTQYF; CDR3 DNA: TGCGCCAGCAGCTTGGGACTAGGATGGGGAGCACCGGATACGCAGTATTTT
clone size: few; V gene: TRBV7-2; J gene: TRBJ1-2; D gene: TRBD1; CDR3 protein: CASSLGAGQGAQGYTF; CDR3 DNA: TGTGCCAGCAGCTTAGGGGCCGGACAGGGGGCGCAAGGCTACACCTTC
clone size: few; V gene: TRBV28; J gene: TRBJ1-1; D gene: .; CDR3 protein: CASSQQVWTEAFF; CDR3 DNA: TGTGCCAGCAGTCAACAGGTGTGGACTGAAGCTTTCTTT
clone size: few; V gene: TRBV4-1; J gene: TRBJ2-5; D gene: TRBD2; CDR3 protein: CASSQVAGGFQETQYF; CDR3 DNA: TGCGCCAGCAGCCAAGTAGCGGGAGGGTTCCAAGAGACCCAGTACTTC
clone size: .; V gene: TRBV7-7; J gene: TRBJ2-1; D gene: TRBD2; CDR3 protein: CASSSLAGEDNEQFF; CDR3 DNA: TGTGCCAGCAGCTCGCTAGCGGGAGAGGACAATGAGCAGTTCTTC
clone size: .; V gene: TRBV10-3; J gene: TRBJ2-7; D gene: .; CDR3 protein: CAISESTEGSYEQYF; CDR3 DNA: TGTGCCATCAGTGAGTCCACAGAGGGCTCCTACGAGCAGTACTTC
clone size: .; V gene: TRBV29-1; J gene: TRBJ2-1; D gene: TRBD2; CDR3 protein: CSVEGTSGSHEQFF; CDR3 DNA: TGCAGCGTTGAAGGGACTAGCGGGAGCCATGAGCAGTTCTTC
clone size: few; V gene: TRBV27; J gene: TRBJ2-6; D gene: TRBD2; CDR3 protein: CASKTIAGAYGANVLTF; CDR3 DNA: TGTGCCAGCAAGACCATAGCGGGAGCTTATGGGGCCAACGTCCTGACTTTC
clone size: .; V gene: TRBV6-5; J gene: TRBJ1-5; D gene: TRBD1; CDR3 protein: CASSFRDRRYQPQHF; CDR3 DNA: TGTGCCAGCAGTTTTCGGGACAGGCGCTATCAGCCCCAGCATTTT
clone size: .; V gene: TRBV7-6; J gene: TRBJ2-7; D gene: TRBD2; CDR3 protein: CASSWLAGGPSEQYF; CDR3 DNA: TGTGCCAGCAGCTGGCTAGCGGGAGGGCCGAGCGAGCAGTACTTC
clone size: few; V gene: TRBV9; J gene: TRBJ1-5; D gene: TRBD1; CDR3 protein: CASSPEGGQSNQPQHF; CDR3 DNA: TGTGCCAGCAGCCCGGAAGGGGGACAGAGCAATCAGCCCCAGCATTTT
clone size: .; V gene: TRBV18; J gene: TRBJ2-7; D gene: TRBD1; CDR3 protein: CASSPLSGGKNEQYF; CDR3 DNA: TGTGCCAGCTCACCACTTTCAGGGGGCAAAAACGAGCAGTACTTC
clone size: .; V gene: TRBV6-5; J gene: TRBJ2-5; D gene: TRBD2; CDR3 protein: CASSSPSGRETQYF; CDR3 DNA: TGTGCCAGCAGTTCCCCCAGCGGGAGAGAGACCCAGTACTTC
clone size: .; V gene: TRBV28; J gene: TRBJ1-2; D gene: .; CDR3 protein: CASSSPEAANYGYTF; CDR3 DNA: TGTGCCAGCAGTTCCCCGGAGGCAGCTAACTATGGCTACACCTTC
clone size: .; V gene: TRBV5-1; J gene: TRBJ1-1; D gene: .; CDR3 protein: CASSRGLMNTEAFF; CDR3 DNA: TGCGCCAGCAGCCGGGGACTGATGAACACTGAAGCTTTCTTT
clone size: once; V gene: TRBV27; J gene: TRBJ2-7; D gene: .; CDR3 protein: CVSSGIPGTRIAYEQYF; CDR3 DNA: TGTGTCAGCAGTGGTATTCCCGGGACTCGCATCGCCTACGAGCAGTACTTC
clone size: .; V gene: TRBV7-3; J gene: TRBJ2-3; D gene: .; CDR3 protein: CASSLGGGIGGDTQYF; CDR3 DNA: TGTGCCAGCAGCTTAGGTGGGGGGATTGGAGGAGATACGCAGTATTTT
clone size: .; V gene: TRBV27; J gene: TRBJ2-5; D gene: TRBD2; CDR3 protein: CASSPIWAGVQETQYF; CDR3 DNA: TGTGCCAGCAGTCCCATTTGGGCGGGAGTTCAGGAGACCCAGTACTTC
clone size: .; V gene: TRBV7-9; J gene: TRBJ2-7; D gene: TRBD1; CDR3 protein: CASSILGQGAQEQYF; CDR3 DNA: TGTGCCAGCAGCATTCTGGGACAGGGGGCACAAGAGCAGTACTTC
clone size: once; V gene: TRBV18; J gene: TRBJ2-1; D gene: .; CDR3 protein: CASSLYRSPLRGEQFF; CDR3 DNA: TGTGCCAGCTCACTGTACAGGTCGCCCCTAAGGGGTGAGCAGTTCTTC
clone size: .; V gene: TRBV7-9; J gene: TRBJ1-5; D gene: TRBD1; CDR3 protein: CASSLWLGTVGSPQHF; CDR3 DNA: TGTGCCAGCAGCTTGTGGCTAGGGACAGTTGGGTCGCCCCAGCATTTT
clone size: .; V gene: TRBV5-5; J gene: TRBJ2-1; D gene: .; CDR3 protein: CASSGDTYNEQFF; CDR3 DNA: TGTGCCAGCAGCGGGGACACGTACAATGAGCAGTTCTTC
clone size: .; V gene: TRBV9; J gene: TRBJ2-3; D gene: TRBD1; CDR3 protein: CASAQGTGGTDTQYF; CDR3 DNA: TGTGCCAGCGCCCAGGGGACAGGGGGCACAGATACGCAGTATTTT
clone size: .; V gene: TRBV5-4; J gene: TRBJ2-7; D gene: TRBD1; CDR3 protein: CASSFPGTGPYEQYF; CDR3 DNA: TGTGCCAGCAGCTTCCCCGGGACAGGTCCCTACGAGCAGTACTTC
clone size: .; V gene: TRBV28; J gene: TRBJ1-2; D gene: TRBD1; CDR3 protein: CASRTASGTGGNYGYTF; CDR3 DNA: TGTGCCAGCAGAACCGCGTCCGGGACAGGGGGCAACTATGGCTACACCTTC
clone size: .; V gene: TRBV7-9; J gene: TRBJ1-3; D gene: TRBD1; CDR3 protein: CASSSRQGGGNTIYF; CDR3 DNA: TGTGCCAGCAGCTCGAGACAGGGAGGTGGAAACACCATATATTTT
clone size: .; V gene: TRBV9; J gene: TRBJ2-5; D gene: .; CDR3 protein: CASSNRDTEETQYF; CDR3 DNA: TGTGCCAGCAGCAACCGGGACACCGAGGAGACCCAGTACTTC
clone size: .; V gene: TRBV7-3; J gene: TRBJ1-1; D gene: .; CDR3 protein: CASSPYLVSEAFF; CDR3 DNA: TGTGCCAGCAGCCCCTATTTAGTCTCTGAAGCTTTCTTT
clone size: .; V gene: TRBV9; J gene: TRBJ2-7; D gene: .; CDR3 protein: CASSGREDPYEQYF; CDR3 DNA: TGTGCCAGCAGTGGACGGGAAGACCCCTACGAGCAGTACTTC
clone size: few; V gene: TRBV29-1; J gene: TRBJ2-1; D gene: TRBD2; CDR3 protein: CSVEGLASYNEQFF; CDR3 DNA: TGCAGCGTTGAAGGACTAGCCTCCTACAATGAGCAGTTCTTC
clone size: .; V gene: TRBV7-2; J gene: TRBJ2-7; D gene: .; CDR3 protein: CASSLDREYQYF; CDR3 DNA: TGTGCCAGCAGCTTAGACAGGGAATACCAGTACTTC